A selection of T cell receptor beta chains follows, all from one sample in a study of CD8 T cells in ankylosing spondylitis. Each CDR3 protein is one row after TCRdb ran MiXCR on the 5' RACE reads. This table holds about 310,000 distinct CDR3 sequences, under 25% found once. Input material: blood, either unsorted or a sorted T cell fraction (not recorded which). Receptors were obtained from a female donor with ankylosing spondylitis or in good health (not recorded which). CDR3s include the opening cysteine and the closing phenylalanine or tryptophan.

TRBJ1-3	TRBV9	CASSVDGRRGNTIYF
TRBJ2-1	TRBV27	CASSLDWIYGEQFF
TRBJ1-2	TRBV5-1	CASSDSREGGYTF
TRBJ2-5	TRBV3-1	CASSYDSQETQYF
TRBJ2-4	TRBV7-9	CASSTTGTGGNIQYF
TRBJ2-7	TRBV6-5	CASSYSGTAYEHF
TRBJ2-1	TRBV7-9	CASSRDSNEQFF
TRBJ2-1	TRBV15	CATSRDLAEQFF
TRBJ2-3	TRBV2	CASSEDGGSTDTQYF
TRBJ2-7	TRBV5-6	CASRKKGGSYEQYF
TRBJ2-1	TRBV20-1	CSALLAVSYNEQFF
TRBJ1-1	TRBV5-1	CASSLQVGNTEAFF
TRBJ1-3	TRBV6-1	CASSPGTGLLSGNTIYF
TRBJ2-1	TRBV30	CAWRRRTTYNEQFF
TRBJ1-2	TRBV6-6	CASTLSGGEGYTF
TRBJ2-5	TRBV20-1	CSASTGRARQETQYF
TRBJ2-7	TRBV24-1	CATSEGTALVYEQYF
TRBJ1-5	TRBV20-1	CSASYRGVQPQHF
TRBJ2-2	TRBV24-1	CATALAGRNTGELFF
TRBJ1-5	TRBV6-2/TRBV6-3	CASSTRQSNQPQHF
TRBJ2-3	TRBV20-1	CSADPRRGTDTQYF
TRBJ2-1	TRBV4-3	CASSQVGVVLRPNEQFF
TRBJ1-2	TRBV12-3/TRBV12-4	CASSPPATPQGYTF
TRBJ1-1	TRBV10-3	CATTSRGAGTEAFF
TRBJ2-7	TRBV12-3/TRBV12-4	CASSTPSSYEQYF
TRBJ1-2	TRBV12-3/TRBV12-4	CASSFNQGRYGYTF
TRBJ1-2	TRBV6-1	CASKEGDRLNGYTF
TRBJ2-1	TRBV27	CASSLSLTRSNEQFF
TRBJ1-2	TRBV19	CASTNSLGTGTGYTF
TRBJ2-3	TRBV7-2	CASSPPAASADTQYF
TRBJ2-1	TRBV13	CASSSGLLRGNEQFF
TRBJ2-7	TRBV10-3	CAISESTGTGGYEQYF
TRBJ2-7	TRBV5-1	CASSLEAGDFLYEQYF
TRBJ2-7	TRBV10-3	CATGTGSYEQYF
TRBJ2-1	TRBV19	CASGSGRSWVF
TRBJ2-3	TRBV12-3/TRBV12-4	CASTPDGGGTDTQYF
TRBJ2-7	TRBV29-1	CSVAGTYSYEQYF
TRBJ1-1	TRBV4-1	CASSQVFRTPEAFF
TRBJ2-5	TRBV10-3	CAIRGTSGEQETQYF
TRBJ2-1	TRBV12-3/TRBV12-4	CASSLFAGGYNEQFF
TRBJ1-4	TRBV7-2	CASSPAGVREKLFF
TRBJ2-2	TRBV5-1	CASSLGTSEKSGELFF